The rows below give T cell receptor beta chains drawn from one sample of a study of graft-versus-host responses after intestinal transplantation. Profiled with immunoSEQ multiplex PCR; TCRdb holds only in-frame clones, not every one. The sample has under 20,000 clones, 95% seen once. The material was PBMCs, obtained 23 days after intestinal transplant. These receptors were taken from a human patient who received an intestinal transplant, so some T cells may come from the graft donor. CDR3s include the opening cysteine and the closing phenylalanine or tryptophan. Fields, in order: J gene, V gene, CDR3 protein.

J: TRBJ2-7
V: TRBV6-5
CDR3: CASSLGAGAWNEQYF

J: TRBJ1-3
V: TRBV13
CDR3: CASSLDGSGNTIYF

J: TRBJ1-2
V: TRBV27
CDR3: CASSSRQGYYGYTF

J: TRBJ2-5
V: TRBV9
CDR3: CASSVLPGSQETQYF

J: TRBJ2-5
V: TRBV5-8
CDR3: CASSLAPVQETQYF

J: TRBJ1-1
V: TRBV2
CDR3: CASSDGRDGTGANTEAFF

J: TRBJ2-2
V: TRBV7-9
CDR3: CASSLTDTGELFF

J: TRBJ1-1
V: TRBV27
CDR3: CASSLSAGLGAFF

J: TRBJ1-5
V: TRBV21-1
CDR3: CASSTKRGVQPQHF

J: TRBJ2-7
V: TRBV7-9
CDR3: CASILGREEDYEQYF

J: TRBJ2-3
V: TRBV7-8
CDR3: CASSDTSGPRTDTQYF

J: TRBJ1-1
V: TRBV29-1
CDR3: CSVLTAHTEAFF

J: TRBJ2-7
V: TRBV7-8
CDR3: CASSLEGLPYEQYF

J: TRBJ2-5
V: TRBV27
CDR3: CASSLGLAGETQYF

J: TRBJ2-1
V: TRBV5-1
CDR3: CASSPGQGAYNEQFF

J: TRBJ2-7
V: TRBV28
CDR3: CASSLPGQGRHEQYF

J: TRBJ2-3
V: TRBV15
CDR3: CATRDRVTDTQYF

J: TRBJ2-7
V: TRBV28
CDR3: CASSSHSPDEQYF

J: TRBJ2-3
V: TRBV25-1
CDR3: CASSEYRGKDTQYF

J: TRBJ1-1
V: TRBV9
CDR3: CASSPGQGNTEAFF

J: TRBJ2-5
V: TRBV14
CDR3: CASSQEGFETQYF